This T cell receptor beta chain was observed in a study of CD8 T cells in Susac syndrome. The authors reverse transcribed roughly 0.5 to 1 ug RNA with random hexamers. Coverage of TCR beta CDR3 amplification by immunoSEQ multiplex PCR extended to 54 Vbeta and 13 Jbeta. MiXCR was run by TCRdb on the immunoSEQ multiplex PCR reads, yielding one entry per CDR3 protein. The sample includes some 160,000 distinct CDR3 sequences, roughly 92% of them seen just once. As concerns this clonotype: Its antigen is as yet unknown.

The study's findings and limits: As the study acknowledged, the number of individuals who were part of its TCR sequencing and HLA analysis was relatively small. The CD4+ T cell repertoires from Susac syndrome exhibited no clonal expansion.

The sequenced sample was CD4+ T cells from PBMCs. The sequence was collected from a human donor with Susac syndrome.

The CDR3 loop is CATSRDGTGGGNQPQHF. The CDR3 DNA is TGTGCCACCAGCAGAGACGGGACAGGGGGCGGGAATCAGCCCCAGCATTTT. The chain carries TRBV15 and TRBJ1-5; 12 bases match TRBD1. Germline V gene sequence: CDR1 LNHNV, CDR2 YYDKDF (reference sequence). The CDR3 sequence is 17 residues long. Losses at the gene ends were 0 bases for V and 4 bases for J; bases not matched to a gene: 4.